The 15 T cell receptor beta chains in this list originate from one sample, sequenced in a study of T cells in Graves' hyperthyroidism and ophthalmopathy. Amplified TCR beta CDR3 regions came from RNA transcripts. Carried out on the TCR CDR3, a first-round RT-PCR used the HTBI primer set. TCRdb ran MiXCR on the multiplex PCR reads and lists one entry per CDR3 protein. The data contain 350,000 to 400,000 distinct CDR3 sequences, more than 11% of them singletons. The specimen was blood. The receptors originated from a woman between 55 and 75 years old with Graves' hyperthyroidism.

This clonotype was seen many times. The V call is TRBV6-1, the J call TRBJ1-1; D remains ambiguous. CDR3 length equals 12 residues. Germline CDR1 MNHNS, CDR2 SASEGT. Trimming shortened V by 5 bases and J by 3 bases, and 7 bases separated the two germline ends. In nucleotides, the CDR3 is TGTGCCAGCAGTCCCCCGGACACTGAAGCTTTCTTT. Amino acid sequence: CASSPPDTEAFF.

This clonotype was observed once. J is TRBJ2-5 and V is TRBV19; the D gene is possibly TRBD1 (6 bases). From germline, CDR1 is LNHDA and CDR2 SQIVND (reference sequence). The CDR3 length is 15 residues. Trimming removed 4 bases at V and 5 bases at J, with 17 bases between. Here the CDR3 reads CASSTTNDRRETQYF. DNA for the CDR3: TGTGCCAGTAGTACTACCAACGACAGGAGGGAGACCCAGTACTTC.

The sample holds many counts of this clonotype. The chain is built from TRBV6-2 or TRBV6-3 and TRBJ2-5; D may be TRBD1 (5 bases). V lost 5 bases and J lost 6, with 10 bases in between. Germline V gene data show CDR1 as MNHEY and CDR2 as SVGEGT. The CDR3 runs 12 residues. The CDR3 nucleotides are TGTGCCAGCAGTCAACCAGGGAAGACCCAGTACTTC. Amino acid sequence: CASSQPGKTQYF.

The rearrangement joins TRBV3-1 to TRBJ2-1, with D tentatively TRBD1 (6 bases). CDR1 and CDR2 from the germline V gene are LGHDT and YNNKEL (reference sequence). The CDR3 runs 13 residues. V was cut by 3 bases and J by 7 bases, with 10 bases left in between. DNA of the CDR3: TGTGCCAGCAGCCATGGACAGCTAAATGAGCAGTTCTTC. Encoded protein: CASSHGQLNEQFF.

This clonotype was counted many times. The rearrangement uses TRBV6-1 and TRBJ1-1; D is uncertain. The V end was cut by 6 bases, the J end by 2 bases, with 10 bases between. Germline V gene lookup returns CDR1 MNHNS and CDR2 SASEGT. CDR3 size: 13 residues. Here the CDR3 DNA reads TGTGCCAGCAGCAACCACCCTAACACTGAAGCTTTCTTT. This codes for CASSNHPNTEAFF.

This clonotype came up many times. The chain carries TRBV28 and TRBJ1-4; D may be TRBD1 (5 bases). The germline V gene has CDR1 MDHEN and CDR2 SYDVKM. V was cut by 5 bases and J by 5 bases, with 15 bases left in between. There are 15 residues in the CDR3. In DNA, the CDR3 is TGTGCCAGCAGTCCCGGGACTCTTTGGAATGAAAAACTGTTTTTT. It codes for CASSPGTLWNEKLFF.

This chain uses TRBV7-3 with TRBJ2-2; 8 bases align to TRBD1. Unmatched junction bases numbered 8, after V lost 5 bases and J lost 6 bases. This CDR3 is built from 15 residues. Looked up from germline, CDR1 is SGHTA and CDR2 is FQGTGA. The CDR3 DNA reads as TGTGCCAGCAGCGCCCACCAGGGGGCGCCCGGGGAGCTGTTTTTT. Its protein is CASSAHQGAPGELFF.

In its sample, this clonotype was seen many times. The rearrangement uses TRBV6-6 and TRBJ2-3; the D gene is possibly TRBD2 (5 bases). V lost 2 bases and J 2 bases, leaving 11 bases between the germline ends. Germline values: CDR1 MNHNY, CDR2 SVGAGI (reference sequence). This CDR3 spans 15 amino acids. The CDR3 region is CASSYKEETTDTQYF. The CDR3 nucleotides are TGTGCCAGCAGTTACAAGGAGGAGACCACAGATACGCAGTATTTT.

This clonotype was recorded many times. The chain combines TRBV10-2 with TRBJ2-1, with D perhaps matching TRBD1 or TRBD2 (5 bases each). Germline-derived CDR1 and CDR2 are WSHSY and SAAADI. V was trimmed by 3 bases and J by 4 bases, leaving 10 bases between them. The CDR3 sequence is 14 residues long. DNA for the CDR3: TGCGCCAGCAGTGAATCGGGACCATACAATGAGCAGTTCTTC. Translation: CASSESGPYNEQFF.

Many counts were recorded for this clonotype. The rearrangement joins TRBV27 to TRBJ2-7, with D perhaps TRBD1 (5 bases). The CDR3 length is 15 residues. CDR1 is MNHEY, CDR2 SMNVEV, per germline (reference sequence). Trimming left V 0 bases short and J 1 base short, with 10 bases between. In nucleotides, the CDR3 is TGTGCCAGCAGTTTATCAGCCCAGGGTTCCTACGAGCAGTACTTC. Its protein is CASSLSAQGSYEQYF.

This clonotype was picked up a small number of times. The rearrangement links TRBV18 to TRBJ2-3, with TRBD2 identical over 8 bases. CDR3 length: 16 residues. Germline V CDR1 and CDR2: KGHSH, LQKENI. Trimming took 0 bases from V and 1 from J; bases not matched to a gene: 3. The CDR3 region has the DNA TGTGCCAGCTCACCACCTAGCGGGATGGGCACAGATACGCAGTATTTT. Translation gives CASSPPSGMGTDTQYF. Supplemented by reference TRBV18 and TRBJ2-3, the full variable domain reads NAGVMQNPRHLVRRRGQEARLRCSPMKGHSHVYWYRQLPEEGLKFMVYLQKENIIDESGMPKERFSAEFPKEGPSILRIQQVVRGDSAAYFCASSPPSGMGTDTQYFGPGTRLTVL.

CDR3 loop: CASSLALGRGPRDEQFF. The CDR3 DNA is TGTGCCAGCAGTTTAGCTCTGGGCAGGGGGCCCCGGGATGAGCAGTTCTTC. The gene calls are TRBV27 and TRBJ2-1; TRBD1 agrees at 8 bases. This CDR3 is 17 amino acids long. Germline V CDR1 and CDR2: MNHEY, SMNVEV (reference sequence). The trim removed 2 bases at V and 8 bases at J, leaving 14 bases unmatched.

This clonotype has more than one count but fewer than ten. The chain has TRBV6-1 and TRBJ1-2, with unresolved D. From germline, CDR1 is MNHNS and CDR2 SASEGT. CDR3 length: 15 amino acids. V lost 4 bases and J 1 base, leaving 13 bases between the germline ends. Here the CDR3 reads CASSVPGPFNYGYTF. CDR3 sequence (DNA): TGTGCCAGCAGTGTTCCCGGGCCTTTTAACTATGGCTACACCTTC.

This clonotype showed up many times. The chain carries TRBV5-1 and TRBJ2-4; possibly TRBD1 for D (6 bases). V was clipped by 0 bases and J by 0 bases, with 10 bases between them. The germline gives CDR1 SGHRS, CDR2 YFSETQ. The CDR3 contains 16 residues. The CDR3 loop reads CASSLDPTGAKNIQYF. Written as DNA, the CDR3 is TGCGCCAGCAGCTTGGACCCGACAGGAGCCAAAAACATTCAGTACTTC. Full variable domain (missing parts from reference TRBV5-1 and TRBJ2-4): KAGVTQTPRYLIKTRGQQVTLSCSPISGHRSVSWYQQTPGQGLQFLFEYFSETQRNKGNFPGRFSGRQFSNSRSEMNVSTLELGDSALYLCASSLDPTGAKNIQYFGAGTRLSVL.

At least ten counts were recorded for this clonotype. J is TRBJ1-2 and V is TRBV2, with D possibly TRBD1 on 6 matching bases. The CDR3 runs to 13 residues. CDR1 and CDR2 from the germline V gene are SNHLY and FYNNEI. V was clipped by 7 bases and J by 4 bases, with 13 bases between them. The CDR3 here is CASIEGGAYGYTF. The DNA for the CDR3 is TGTGCCAGCATCGAGGGGGGGGCCTATGGCTACACCTTC.